This T cell receptor beta chain was observed in a study of T cell responses to AZD1222 COVID-19 vaccine. The CDR3 runs to 15 residues. The germline V gene has CDR1 MNHEY and CDR2 SMNVEV (reference sequence). The V gene end was trimmed by 5 bases and the J gene end by 7 bases; junction bases not matched to a gene: 10. Clones were read by immunoSEQ multiplex PCR, and TCRdb kept only the in-frame ones, dropping some. The table includes 95,000 to 150,000 clones, around 87% detected once. The chain couples TRBV27 to TRBJ2-1; TRBD1 matches 8 bases. The origin of this receptor is an adult in good health. The sequencing here drew on peripheral blood, taken on day 0 of AZD1222 vaccination. This chain's CDR3 is CASSARTGRRNEQFF. The DNA for the CDR3 is TGTGCCAGCAGTGCCCGGACAGGGCGGAGAAATGAGCAGTTCTTC.